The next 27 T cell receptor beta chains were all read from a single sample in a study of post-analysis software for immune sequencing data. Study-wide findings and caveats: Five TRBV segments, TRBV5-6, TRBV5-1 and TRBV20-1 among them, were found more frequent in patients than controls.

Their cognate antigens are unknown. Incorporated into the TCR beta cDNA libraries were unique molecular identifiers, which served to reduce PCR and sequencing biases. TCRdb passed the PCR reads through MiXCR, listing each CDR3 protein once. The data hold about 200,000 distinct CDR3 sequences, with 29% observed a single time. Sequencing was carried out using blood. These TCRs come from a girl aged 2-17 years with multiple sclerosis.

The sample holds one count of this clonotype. This CDR3 reads CASSLVAGQAKGETQYF. DNA for the CDR3: TGTGCCAGCAGCTTAGTCGCGGGGCAGGCGAAGGGGGAGACCCAGTACTTC. The rearrangement uses TRBV7-2 and TRBJ2-4; D is possibly TRBD2 (6 bases). TRBJ2-5 matches the DNA end more closely, so the J call is doubtful. The CDR3 totals 17 residues. Germline CDR1 is SGHTA and CDR2 is FQGNSA.

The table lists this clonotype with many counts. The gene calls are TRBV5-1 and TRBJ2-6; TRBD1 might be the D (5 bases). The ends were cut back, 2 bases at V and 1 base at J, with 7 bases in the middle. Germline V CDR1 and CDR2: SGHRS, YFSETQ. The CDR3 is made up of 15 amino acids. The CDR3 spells CASSLGDSGANVLTF. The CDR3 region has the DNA TGCGCCAGCAGCTTAGGGGATTCTGGGGCCAACGTCCTGACTTTC.

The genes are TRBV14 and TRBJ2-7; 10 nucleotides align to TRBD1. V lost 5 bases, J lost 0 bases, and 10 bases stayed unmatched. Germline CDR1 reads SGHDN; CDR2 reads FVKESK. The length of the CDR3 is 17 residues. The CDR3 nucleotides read TGTGCCAGCAGCAGAGACAGGGGGCACCGAAGCTCCTACGAGCAGTACTTC. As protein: CASSRDRGHRSSYEQYF.

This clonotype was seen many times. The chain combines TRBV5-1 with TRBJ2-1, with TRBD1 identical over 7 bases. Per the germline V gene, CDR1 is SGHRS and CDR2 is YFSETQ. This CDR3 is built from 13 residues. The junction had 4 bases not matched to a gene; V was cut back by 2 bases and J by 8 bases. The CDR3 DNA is TGCGCCAGCAGCTTTGACAGGGTCTATGAGCAGTTCTTC. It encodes CASSFDRVYEQFF.

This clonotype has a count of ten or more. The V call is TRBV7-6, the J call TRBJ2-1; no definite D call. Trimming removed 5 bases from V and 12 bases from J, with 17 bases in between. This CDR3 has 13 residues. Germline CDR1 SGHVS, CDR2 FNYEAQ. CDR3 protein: CASSQSTWKLQFF. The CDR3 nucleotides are TGTGCCAGCAGCCAATCTACATGGAAATTGCAGTTCTTC.

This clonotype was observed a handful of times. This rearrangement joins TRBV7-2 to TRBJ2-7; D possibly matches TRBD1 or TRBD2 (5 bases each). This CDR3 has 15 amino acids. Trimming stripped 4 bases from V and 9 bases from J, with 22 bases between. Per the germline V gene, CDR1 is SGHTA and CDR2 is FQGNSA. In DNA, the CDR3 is TGTGCCAGCAGCTCCCAGGGACCGGCCGGCGGTGTGCAGTACTTC. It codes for CASSSQGPAGGVQYF.

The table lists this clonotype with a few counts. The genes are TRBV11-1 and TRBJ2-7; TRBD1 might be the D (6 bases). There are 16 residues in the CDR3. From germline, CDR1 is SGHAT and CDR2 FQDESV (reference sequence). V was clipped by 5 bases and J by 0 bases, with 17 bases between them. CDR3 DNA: TGTGCCAGCAGCCGAAATGTGGACAGCCACTCCTACGAGCAGTACTTC. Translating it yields CASSRNVDSHSYEQYF.

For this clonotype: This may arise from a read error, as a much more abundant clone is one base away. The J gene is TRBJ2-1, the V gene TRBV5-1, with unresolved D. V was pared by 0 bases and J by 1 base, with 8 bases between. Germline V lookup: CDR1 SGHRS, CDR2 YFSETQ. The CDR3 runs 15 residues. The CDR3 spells CASSLGVVSYNEQFF. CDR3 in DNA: TGCGCCAGCAGCTTGGGAGTGGTTTCCTACAATGAGCAGTTCTTC.

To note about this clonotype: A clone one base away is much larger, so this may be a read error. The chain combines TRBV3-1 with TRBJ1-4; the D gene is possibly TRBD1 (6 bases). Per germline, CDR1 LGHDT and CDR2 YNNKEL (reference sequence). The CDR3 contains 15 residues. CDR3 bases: TGTGCCAGCAGCCAACGGTTAACAGGGCGGGAAAAACGGTTTTTT. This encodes CASSQRLTGREKRFF. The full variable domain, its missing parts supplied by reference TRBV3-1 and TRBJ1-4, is DTAVSQTPKYLVTQMGNDKSIKCEQNLGHDTMYWYKQDSKKFLKIMFSYNNKELIINETVPNRFSPKSPDKAHLNLHINSLELGDSAVYFCASSQRLTGREKRFFGSGTQLSVL.

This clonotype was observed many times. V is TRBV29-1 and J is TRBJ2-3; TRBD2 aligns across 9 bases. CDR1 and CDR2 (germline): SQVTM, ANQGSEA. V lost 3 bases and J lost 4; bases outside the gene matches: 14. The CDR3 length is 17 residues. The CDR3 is CSVDPPGAGGPSDTQYF. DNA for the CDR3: TGCAGCGTTGACCCTCCCGGGGCGGGAGGGCCATCAGATACGCAGTATTTT.

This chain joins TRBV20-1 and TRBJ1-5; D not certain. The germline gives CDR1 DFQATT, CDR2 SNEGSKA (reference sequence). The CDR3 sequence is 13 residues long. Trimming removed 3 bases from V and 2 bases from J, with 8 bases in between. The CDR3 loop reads CSASGDGNQPQHF. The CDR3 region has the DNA TGCAGTGCTAGTGGCGACGGCAATCAGCCCCAGCATTTT.

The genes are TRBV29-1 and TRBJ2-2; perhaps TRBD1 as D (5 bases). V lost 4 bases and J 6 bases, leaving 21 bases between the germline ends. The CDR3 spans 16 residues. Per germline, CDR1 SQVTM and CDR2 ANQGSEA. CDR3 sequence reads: CSVGLLGAVLPGELFF. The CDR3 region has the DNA TGCAGCGTTGGGCTTCTTGGGGCAGTTCTCCCCGGGGAGCTGTTTTTT.

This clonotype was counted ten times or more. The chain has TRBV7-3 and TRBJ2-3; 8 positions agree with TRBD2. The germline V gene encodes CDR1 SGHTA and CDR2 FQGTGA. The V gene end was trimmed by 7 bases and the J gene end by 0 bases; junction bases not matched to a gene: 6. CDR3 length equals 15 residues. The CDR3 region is CASIIGGGSTDTQYF. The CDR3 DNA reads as TGTGCCAGCATCATCGGGGGGGGAAGCACAGATACGCAGTATTTT.

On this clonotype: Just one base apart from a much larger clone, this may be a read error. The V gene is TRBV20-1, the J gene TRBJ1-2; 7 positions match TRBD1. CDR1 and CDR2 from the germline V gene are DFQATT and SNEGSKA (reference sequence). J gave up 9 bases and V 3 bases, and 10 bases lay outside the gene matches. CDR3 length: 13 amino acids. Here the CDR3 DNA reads TGCAGTGCTAGGCCCACAGGGGAGCTTCGCTACACCTTC. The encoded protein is CSARPTGELRYTF.

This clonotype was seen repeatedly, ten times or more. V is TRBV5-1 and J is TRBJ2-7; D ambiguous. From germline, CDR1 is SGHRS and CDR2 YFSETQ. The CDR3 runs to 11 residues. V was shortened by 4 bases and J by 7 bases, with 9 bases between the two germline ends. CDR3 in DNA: TGCGCCAGCAGCCTTGAAACTGAGCAGTACTTC. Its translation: CASSLETEQYF.

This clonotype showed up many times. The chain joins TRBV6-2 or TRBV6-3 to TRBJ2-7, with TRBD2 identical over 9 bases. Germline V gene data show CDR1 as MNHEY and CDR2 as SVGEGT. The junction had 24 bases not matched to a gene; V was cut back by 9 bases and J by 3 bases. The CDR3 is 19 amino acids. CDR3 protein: CARSRIWTSARPTNYEQYF. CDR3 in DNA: TGTGCCAGGTCCCGAATCTGGACTAGCGCTCGCCCAACAAACTACGAGCAGTACTTC.

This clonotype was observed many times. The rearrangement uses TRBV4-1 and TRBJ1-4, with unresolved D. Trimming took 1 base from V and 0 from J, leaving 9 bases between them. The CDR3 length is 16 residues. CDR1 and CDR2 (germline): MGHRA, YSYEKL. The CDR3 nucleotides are TGCGCCAGCAGCCAAGCGACGGGGACAACTAATGAAAAACTGTTTTTT. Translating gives CASSQATGTTNEKLFF.

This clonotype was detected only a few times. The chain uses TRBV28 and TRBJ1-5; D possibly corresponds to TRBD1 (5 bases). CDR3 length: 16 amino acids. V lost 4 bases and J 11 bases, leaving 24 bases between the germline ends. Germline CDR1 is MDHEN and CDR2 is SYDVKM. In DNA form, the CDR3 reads TGTGCCAGCAGTTCGACCCTCCAGGGCCTGAAGGGAGCCCAGCATTTT. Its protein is CASSSTLQGLKGAQHF.

CDR3 coding DNA: TGTGCCTGGAGAAGACAGGATCTCCCCTACGAGCAGTACTTC. Amino acid sequence: CAWRRQDLPYEQYF. The V call is TRBV30, the J call TRBJ2-5; tentative D call: TRBD1 (6 bases). With the DNA end fitting TRBJ2-7 better, the J assignment may be wrong. The CDR3 has 14 amino acids. Germline-derived CDR1 and CDR2 are GTSNPN and SVGIG (reference sequence).

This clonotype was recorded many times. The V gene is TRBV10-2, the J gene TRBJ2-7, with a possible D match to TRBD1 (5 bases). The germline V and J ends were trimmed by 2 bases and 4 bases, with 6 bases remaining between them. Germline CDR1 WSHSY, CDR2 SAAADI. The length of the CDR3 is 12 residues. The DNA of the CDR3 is TGCGCCAGCAGTGAGAAGGGGTACGAGCAGTACTTC. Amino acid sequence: CASSEKGYEQYF.

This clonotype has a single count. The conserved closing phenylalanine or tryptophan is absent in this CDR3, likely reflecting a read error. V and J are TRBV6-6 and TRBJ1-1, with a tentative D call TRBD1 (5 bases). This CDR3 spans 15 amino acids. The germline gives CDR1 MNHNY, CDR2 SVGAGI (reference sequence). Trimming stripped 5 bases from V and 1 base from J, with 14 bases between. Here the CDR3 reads CASSPPGTANTEAFI. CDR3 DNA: TGTGCCAGCAGTCCACCCGGGACGGCGAACACTGAAGCTTTCATT.

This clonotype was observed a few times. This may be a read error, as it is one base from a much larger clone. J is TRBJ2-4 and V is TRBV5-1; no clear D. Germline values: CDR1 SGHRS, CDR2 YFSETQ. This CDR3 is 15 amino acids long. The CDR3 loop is CASSRSAVAKDIQYF. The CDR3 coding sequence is TGCGCCAGCAGTAGATCAGCAGTAGCCAAAGACATTCAGTACTTC.

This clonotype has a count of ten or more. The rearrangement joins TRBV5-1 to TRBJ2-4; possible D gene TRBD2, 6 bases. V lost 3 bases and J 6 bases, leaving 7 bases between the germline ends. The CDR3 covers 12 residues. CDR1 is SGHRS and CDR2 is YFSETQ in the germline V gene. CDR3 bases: TGCGCCAGCAGCTCGGAGGGAAACATTCAGTACTTC. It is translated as CASSSEGNIQYF.

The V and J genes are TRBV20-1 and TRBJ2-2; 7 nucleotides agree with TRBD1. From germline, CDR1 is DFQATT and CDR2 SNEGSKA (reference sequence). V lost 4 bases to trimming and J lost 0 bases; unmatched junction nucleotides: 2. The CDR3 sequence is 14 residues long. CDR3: CSATTGANTGELFF. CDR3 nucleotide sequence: TGCAGTGCTACCACAGGGGCGAACACCGGGGAGCTGTTTTTT.

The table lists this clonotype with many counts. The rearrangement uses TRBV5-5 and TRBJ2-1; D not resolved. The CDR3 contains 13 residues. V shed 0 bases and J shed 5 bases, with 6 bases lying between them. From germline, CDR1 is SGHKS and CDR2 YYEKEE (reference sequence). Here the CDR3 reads CASSLDWHNEQFF. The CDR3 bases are TGTGCCAGCAGCTTGGACTGGCACAATGAGCAGTTCTTC. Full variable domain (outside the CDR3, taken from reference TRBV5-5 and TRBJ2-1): DAGVTQSPTHLIKTRGQQVTLRCSPISGHKSVSWYQQVLGQGPQFIFQYYEKEERGRGNFPDRFSARQFPNYSSELNVNALLLGDSALYLCASSLDWHNEQFFGPGTRLTVL.

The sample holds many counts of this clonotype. The CDR3 region has the DNA TGCAGTGCTAGAGATCCCAATGAGCAGTTCTTC. Translation: CSARDPNEQFF. This chain connects TRBV20-1 to TRBJ2-1; D is uncertain. V shed 0 bases and J shed 6 bases, with 3 bases lying between them. Germline V gene sequence: CDR1 DFQATT, CDR2 SNEGSKA (reference sequence). The CDR3 has 11 residues.

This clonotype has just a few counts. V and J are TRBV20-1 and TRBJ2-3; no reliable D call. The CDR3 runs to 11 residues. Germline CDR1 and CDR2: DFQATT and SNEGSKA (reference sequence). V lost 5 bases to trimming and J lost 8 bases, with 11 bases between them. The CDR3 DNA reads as TGCAGTGCTGGTGGCCCACGTACGCAGTATTTT. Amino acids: CSAGGPRTQYF.